The next 25 T cell receptor beta chains were all read from a single sample in a study of blood T cell repertoires in COVID-19. Sequencing used immunoSEQ multiplex PCR; TCRdb keeps in-frame clones, though not all of them. The sample holds around 260,000 clones, roughly 90% seen once. The material sequenced was peripheral blood. These receptors originate from a woman aged 40 to 50 who had recovered from COVID-19.

This clone was seen only a few times. The chain joins TRBV3-1 (or the pseudogene TRBV3-2) to TRBJ2-7; TRBD2 aligns across 11 bases. Trimming at V came to 1 base and at J to 7 bases, leaving 9 bases not matched to a gene. The CDR3 length is 16 residues. CDR1 is LGHDT and CDR2 is YNNKEL in the germline V gene (reference sequence). The chain's CDR3 is CASSQVPLAGAGEQYF. The CDR3 DNA reads as TGTGCCAGCAGCCAAGTCCCACTAGCGGGAGCGGGAGAGCAGTACTTC.

Only a few counts were recorded for this clone. This chain uses TRBV19 with TRBJ2-2; D is perhaps TRBD1 (6 bases). Per the germline V gene, CDR1 is LNHDA and CDR2 is SQIVND (reference sequence). V lost 5 bases, J lost 7 bases, and 17 bases lay in between. CDR3 length: 15 residues. The CDR3 reads CASSSGDILDGELFF. The CDR3 DNA is TGTGCCAGTAGTTCAGGGGACATACTGGACGGGGAGCTGTTTTTT.

The chain uses TRBV19 and TRBJ2-3; D is possibly TRBD1 (6 bases). Germline V CDR1 and CDR2: LNHDA, SQIVND (reference sequence). This CDR3 contains 15 residues. The V end lost 3 bases, the J end lost 6 bases, and 16 bases lay between the germline ends. CDR3 nucleotide sequence: TGTGCCAGTAGTATTTTACCCCAGGGGCTGGATACGCAGTATTTT. The encoded protein is CASSILPQGLDTQYF.

V usage is TRBV5-8 and J usage is TRBJ2-7; 8 positions match TRBD2. Germline CDR1 is SGHTS and CDR2 is YDEGEE. V trimming: 1 base; J trimming: 6 bases; junction bases outside the gene matches: 6. The CDR3 contains 14 residues. CDR3: CASSLSGRGGEQYF. The DNA of the CDR3 is TGTGCCAGCAGCTTGAGCGGGAGAGGGGGCGAGCAGTACTTC.

This chain connects TRBV10-2 to TRBJ2-7, with TRBD1 matching 9 bases. The V segment lost 3 bases and the J segment 2 bases; nucleotides outside the gene matches: 11. Per the germline V gene, CDR1 is WSHSY and CDR2 is SAAADI. The CDR3 spans 17 residues. CDR3 bases: TGCGCCAGCAGTGATACCTACTCGGACAGGGGCCCCTACGAGCAGTACTTC. Its protein product is CASSDTYSDRGPYEQYF.

The rearrangement uses TRBV19 and TRBJ2-3; 10 bases match TRBD2. The CDR3 runs 16 residues. Germline-derived CDR1 and CDR2 are LNHDA and SQIVND (reference sequence). J gave up 6 bases and V 5 bases, and 11 bases lay outside the gene matches. The CDR3 DNA reads TGTGCCAGTAGTTCCGGTCTAGCGGGAGTATTGGATACGCAGTATTTT. This encodes CASSSGLAGVLDTQYF.

This chain uses TRBV5-5 with TRBJ2-7; tentatively, D is TRBD2 (6 bases). Germline-derived CDR1 and CDR2 are SGHKS and YYEKEE (reference sequence). Between the trimmed V and J ends, which lost 0 bases and 0 bases, there was a span of 22 bases. The CDR3 runs to 19 residues. The CDR3 bases are TGTGCCAGCAGCTTGGACTTCTATGGACGGATGACTAGCTCCTACGAGCAGTACTTC. This gives the protein CASSLDFYGRMTSSYEQYF.

This rearrangement joins TRBV7-3 to TRBJ1-3; D is possibly TRBD1 (6 bases). The CDR3 sequence is 16 residues long. Germline lookup yields CDR1 SGHTA and CDR2 FQGTGA. V lost 5 bases to trimming and J lost 0 bases, with 14 bases between them. The CDR3: CASSPQGPSSGNTIYF. CDR3 DNA sequence: TGTGCCAGCAGCCCACAGGGTCCCAGCTCTGGAAACACCATATATTTT.

This clone was detected ten times or more. The rearrangement links TRBV5-8 to TRBJ2-3; 7 bases are shared with TRBD2. CDR3 length: 15 residues. The junction had 6 bases not matched to a gene; V was cut back by 4 bases and J by 1 base. Germline CDR1 SGHTS, CDR2 YDEGEE. For the CDR3, the DNA is TGTGCCAGCAGCCGGGACTACACAGGCACAGATACGCAGTATTTT. Translation gives CASSRDYTGTDTQYF.

The chain is built from TRBV30 and TRBJ1-1; 8 bases are a match to TRBD1. The CDR3 is 14 residues long. Looked up from germline, CDR1 is GTSNPN and CDR2 is SVGIG (reference sequence). V shed 5 bases and J 5 bases; nucleotides not matched to a gene: 10. The CDR3 DNA sequence: TGTGCCTGGTCTCAACAGGGGGGGTGGACTGAAGCTTTCTTT. It specifies CAWSQQGGWTEAFF.

This clone has just a few counts. V usage is TRBV19 and J usage is TRBJ2-3, with TRBD2 matching over 8 bases. This CDR3 spans 14 amino acids. Germline V gives CDR1 LNHDA, CDR2 SQIVND (reference sequence). V lost 6 bases and J lost 3; bases outside the gene matches: 5. CDR3 sequence reads: CASRPGGGTDTQYF. The CDR3 nucleotides read TGTGCCAGTAGGCCGGGAGGGGGAACAGATACGCAGTATTTT.

V is TRBV18 and J is TRBJ1-1, with D unclear. The germline V gene encodes CDR1 KGHSH and CDR2 LQKENI. V was shortened by 3 bases and J by 3 bases, with 20 bases between the two germline ends. The CDR3 has 17 amino acids. This CDR3 is CASSPQAAAGSYTEAFF. As DNA, the CDR3 is TGTGCCAGCTCACCTCAGGCTGCGGCGGGGAGTTACACTGAAGCTTTCTTT.

V and J are TRBV6-1 and TRBJ2-7; 8 nucleotides line up with TRBD1. The germline gives CDR1 MNHNS, CDR2 SASEGT. V was pared by 2 bases and J by 2 bases, with 5 bases of the junction left unmatched. There are 15 residues in the CDR3. The CDR3 protein is CASSERSGGAYEQYF. The CDR3 coding sequence is TGTGCCAGCAGTGAAAGGTCAGGGGGCGCCTACGAGCAGTACTTC.

Only a few counts were recorded for this clone. V is TRBV6-5 and J is TRBJ1-1, with D maybe TRBD1 (5 bases). The V and J ends lost 5 bases and 5 bases respectively, with 12 bases between them. Germline V lookup: CDR1 MNHEY, CDR2 SVGAGI. The CDR3 loop spans 13 amino acids. The CDR3 DNA follows: TGTGCCAGCAGTATTCAAGGGGTGACTGAAGCTTTCTTT. Protein product: CASSIQGVTEAFF.

This clone has only one observation. The chain recombines TRBV5-4 with TRBJ2-1, with TRBD1 identical over 12 bases. Germline CDR1 SGHNT, CDR2 YYREEE (reference sequence). The CDR3 spans 15 residues. V lost 4 bases and J lost 7; bases outside the gene matches: 6. This CDR3 is CASSPGQGAENEQFF. CDR3 nucleotide sequence: TGTGCCAGCAGCCCGGGACAGGGGGCGGAGAATGAGCAGTTCTTC.

V gene TRBV11-2 combines with J gene TRBJ2-1, with D uncertain. From germline, CDR1 is SGHAT and CDR2 FQNNGV. Trimming stripped 0 bases from V and 0 bases from J, with 6 bases between. CDR3 length equals 15 residues. CDR3 residues: CASSLERYSYNEQFF. CDR3 nucleotide sequence: TGTGCCAGCAGCTTAGAGAGATACTCCTACAATGAGCAGTTCTTC.

The V and J genes are TRBV19 and TRBJ1-6; 9 positions match TRBD1. Looked up from germline, CDR1 is LNHDA and CDR2 is SQIVND (reference sequence). Losses at the gene ends were 4 bases for V and 14 bases for J; bases not matched to a gene: 12. This CDR3 is built from 15 residues. The CDR3 is CASSTGTGPLGALHF. The CDR3 DNA reads TGTGCCAGTAGTACGGGGACAGGGCCCCTAGGGGCCCTCCACTTT.

The rearrangement joins TRBV9 to TRBJ2-5; TRBD2 is a possible D gene (5 bases). V lost 0 bases and J 4 bases, leaving 16 bases between the germline ends. The CDR3 is 16 residues long. The germline V gene has CDR1 SGDLS and CDR2 YYNGEE. As DNA, the CDR3 is TGTGCCAGCAGCGTAGGGGGAGTCGGTTTCGGAGAGACCCAGTACTTC. It yields the protein CASSVGGVGFGETQYF.

The chain joins TRBV7-3 to TRBJ2-1, with D perhaps TRBD1 (6 bases). This CDR3 contains 17 residues. CDR1 is SGHTA and CDR2 is FQGTGA in the germline V gene. V was shortened by 2 bases and J by 7 bases, with 21 bases between the two germline ends. The CDR3 DNA reads TGTGCCAGCAGCTTAGGCCCCCCAGGGGCGGGTTTGAATGAGCAGTTCTTC. Translation gives CASSLGPPGAGLNEQFF.

This chain uses TRBV10-3 with TRBJ2-6; tentatively, D is TRBD2 (5 bases). Trimming cost V 9 bases and J 4 bases, with 13 bases left between them. In germline, CDR1 is ENHRY, CDR2 SYGVKD. The CDR3 is made up of 14 amino acids. CDR3 protein: CAIRAGEGANVLTF. For the CDR3, the DNA is TGTGCCATTAGGGCCGGGGAAGGGGCCAACGTCCTGACTTTC.

This sequence joins TRBV25-1 and TRBJ1-3; no reliable D call. Germline V gene lookup returns CDR1 MGHDK and CDR2 SYGVNS. The CDR3 has 17 residues. Trimming stripped 6 bases from V and 1 base from J, with 19 bases between. CDR3 in amino acids: CASSKDTTARSGNTIYF. CDR3 nucleotides: TGTGCCAGCAGCAAAGACACAACAGCAAGGTCTGGAAACACCATATATTTT.

Only one count was recorded for this clone. The chain employs TRBV24-1 and TRBJ2-1; TRBD2 aligns across 8 bases. Germline CDR1 and CDR2: KGHDR and SFDVKD. CDR3 size: 15 residues. J gave up 7 bases and V 5 bases, and 9 bases lay outside the gene matches. CDR3 residues: CATSGRREAFNEQFF. CDR3 bases: TGTGCCACCAGTGGGAGGCGGGAGGCCTTTAATGAGCAGTTCTTC.

The chain recombines TRBV27 with TRBJ2-1; 8 nucleotides align to TRBD2. There are 15 residues in the CDR3. Germline V lookup: CDR1 MNHEY, CDR2 SMNVEV (reference sequence). V gave up 4 bases and J gave up 4 bases; unmatched junction bases: 6. The CDR3 loop is CASSSLAGTYNEQFF. CDR3 coding DNA: TGTGCCAGCAGTTCCTTAGCGGGGACTTACAATGAGCAGTTCTTC.

J is TRBJ2-7 and V is TRBV5-6; 9 nucleotides agree with TRBD1. V lost 3 bases, J lost 2 bases, and 3 bases stayed unmatched. In germline, CDR1 is SGHDT, CDR2 YYEEEE. The CDR3 runs to 14 residues. CDR3 in DNA: TGTGCCAGCAGCTGGGGGACAGGGCCCTACGAGCAGTACTTC. Translation: CASSWGTGPYEQYF.

The chain is built from TRBV27 and TRBJ2-4, with 11 bases lining up with TRBD2. The CDR3 covers 19 residues. Trimming cost V 2 bases and J 6 bases; bases outside gene matches: 15. CDR1 and CDR2 from the germline V gene are MNHEY and SMNVEV (reference sequence). In DNA form, the CDR3 reads TGTGCCAGCAGTTTACCATGGCTAACTAGCGGGAGAAGTGGAAACATTCAGTACTTC. Encoded protein: CASSLPWLTSGRSGNIQYF.